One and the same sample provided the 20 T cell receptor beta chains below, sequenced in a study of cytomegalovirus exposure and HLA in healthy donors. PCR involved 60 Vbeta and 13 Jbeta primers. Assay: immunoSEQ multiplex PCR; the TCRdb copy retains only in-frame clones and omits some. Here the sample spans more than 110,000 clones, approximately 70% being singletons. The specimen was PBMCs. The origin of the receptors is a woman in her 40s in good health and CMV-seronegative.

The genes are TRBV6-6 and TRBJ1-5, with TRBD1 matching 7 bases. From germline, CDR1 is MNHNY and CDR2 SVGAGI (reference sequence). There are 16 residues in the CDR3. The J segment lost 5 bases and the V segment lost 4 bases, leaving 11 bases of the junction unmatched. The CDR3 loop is CASSSLQGKTDQPQHF. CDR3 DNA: TGTGCCAGCAGTTCGTTACAGGGGAAGACGGATCAGCCCCAGCATTTT.

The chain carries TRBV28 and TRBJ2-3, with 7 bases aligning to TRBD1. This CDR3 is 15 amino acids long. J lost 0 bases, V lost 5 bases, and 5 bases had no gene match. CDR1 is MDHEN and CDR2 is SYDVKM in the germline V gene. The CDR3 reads CASSPPGQSTDTQYF. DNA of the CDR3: TGTGCCAGCAGTCCCCCGGGACAGAGCACAGATACGCAGTATTTT.

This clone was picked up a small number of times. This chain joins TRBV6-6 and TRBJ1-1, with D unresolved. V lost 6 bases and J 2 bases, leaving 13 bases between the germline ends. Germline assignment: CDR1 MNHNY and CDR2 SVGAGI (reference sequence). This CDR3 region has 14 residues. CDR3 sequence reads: CASRTGSLNTEAFF. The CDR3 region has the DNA TGTGCCAGCAGGACGGGATCCTTAAACACTGAAGCTTTCTTT.

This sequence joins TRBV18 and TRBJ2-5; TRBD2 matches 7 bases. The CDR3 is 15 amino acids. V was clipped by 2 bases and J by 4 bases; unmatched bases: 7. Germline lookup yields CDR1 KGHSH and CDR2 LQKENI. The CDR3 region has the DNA TGTGCCAGCTCACCAGTGGGAGGGTCCGGAGAGACCCAGTACTTC. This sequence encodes CASSPVGGSGETQYF.

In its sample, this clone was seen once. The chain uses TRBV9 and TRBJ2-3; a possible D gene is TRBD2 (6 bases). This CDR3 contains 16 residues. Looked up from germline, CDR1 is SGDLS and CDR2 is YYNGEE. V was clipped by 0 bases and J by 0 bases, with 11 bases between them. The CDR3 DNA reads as TGTGCCAGCAGCGTAGCTGCGGGGTTTAGCACAGATACGCAGTATTTT. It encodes CASSVAAGFSTDTQYF.

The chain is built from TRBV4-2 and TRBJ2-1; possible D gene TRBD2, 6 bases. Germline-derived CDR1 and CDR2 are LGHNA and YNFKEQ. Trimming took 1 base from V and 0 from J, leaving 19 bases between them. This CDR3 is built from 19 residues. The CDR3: CASSQGQTGVHISYNEQFF. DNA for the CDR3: TGTGCCAGCAGCCAAGGACAGACGGGGGTTCACATCTCCTACAATGAGCAGTTCTTC.

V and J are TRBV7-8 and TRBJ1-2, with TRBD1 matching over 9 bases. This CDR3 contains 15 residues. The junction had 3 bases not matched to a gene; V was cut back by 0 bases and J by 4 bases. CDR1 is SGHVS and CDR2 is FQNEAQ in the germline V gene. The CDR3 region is CASSLAGQGGYGYTF. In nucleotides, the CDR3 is TGTGCCAGCAGCTTAGCGGGACAGGGAGGCTATGGCTACACCTTC. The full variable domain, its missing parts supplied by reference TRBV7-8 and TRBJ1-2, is GAGVSQSPRYKVAKRGQDVALRCDPISGHVSLFWYQQALGQGPEFLTYFQNEAQLDKSGLPSDRFFAERPEGSVSTLKIQRTQQEDSAVYLCASSLAGQGGYGYTFGSGTRLTVV.

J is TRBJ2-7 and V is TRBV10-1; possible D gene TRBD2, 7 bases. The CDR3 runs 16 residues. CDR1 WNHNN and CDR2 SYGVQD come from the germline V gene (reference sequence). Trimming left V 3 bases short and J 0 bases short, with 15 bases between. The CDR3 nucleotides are TGCGCCAGCAGTGAAGGGGGGGATATCCCCTCCTACGAGCAGTACGTC. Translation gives CASSEGGDIPSYEQYV.

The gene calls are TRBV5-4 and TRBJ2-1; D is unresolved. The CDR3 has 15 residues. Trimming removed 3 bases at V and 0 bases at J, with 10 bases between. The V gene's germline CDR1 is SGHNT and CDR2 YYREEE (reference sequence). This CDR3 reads CASSSPLNSYNEQFF. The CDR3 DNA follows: TGTGCCAGCAGCTCGCCACTTAACTCCTACAATGAGCAGTTCTTC.

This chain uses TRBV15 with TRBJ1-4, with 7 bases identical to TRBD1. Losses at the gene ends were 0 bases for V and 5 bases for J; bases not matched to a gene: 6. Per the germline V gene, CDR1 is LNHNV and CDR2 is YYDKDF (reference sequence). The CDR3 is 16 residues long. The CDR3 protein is CATSRDYWDRNEKLFF. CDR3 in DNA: TGTGCCACCAGCAGAGATTATTGGGACAGAAATGAAAAACTGTTTTTT.

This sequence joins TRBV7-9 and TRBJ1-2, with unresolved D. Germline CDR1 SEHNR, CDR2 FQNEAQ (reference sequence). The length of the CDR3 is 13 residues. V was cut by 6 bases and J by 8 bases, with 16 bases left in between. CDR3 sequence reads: CASSLGQVMGYTF. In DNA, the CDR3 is TGTGCCAGCAGTTTGGGCCAGGTCATGGGCTACACCTTC.

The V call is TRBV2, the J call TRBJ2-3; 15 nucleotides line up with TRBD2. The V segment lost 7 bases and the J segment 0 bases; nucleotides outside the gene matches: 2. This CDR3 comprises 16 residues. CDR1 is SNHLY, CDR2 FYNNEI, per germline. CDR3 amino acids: CASTGLAGGSTDTQYF. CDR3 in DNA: TGTGCCAGCACCGGACTAGCGGGGGGGAGCACAGATACGCAGTATTTT.

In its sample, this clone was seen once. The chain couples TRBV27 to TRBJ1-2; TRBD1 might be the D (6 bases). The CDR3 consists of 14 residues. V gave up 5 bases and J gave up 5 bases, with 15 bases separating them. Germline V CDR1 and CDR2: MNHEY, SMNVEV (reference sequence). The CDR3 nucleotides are TGTGCCAGCAGTCCGCCGGGACAAACGTATGGCTACACCTTC. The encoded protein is CASSPPGQTYGYTF.

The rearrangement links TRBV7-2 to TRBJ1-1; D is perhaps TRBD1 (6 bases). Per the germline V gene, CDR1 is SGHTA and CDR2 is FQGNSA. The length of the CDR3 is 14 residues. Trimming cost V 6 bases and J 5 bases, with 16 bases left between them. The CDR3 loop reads CASSSTGTSTEAFF. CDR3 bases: TGTGCCAGCAGTTCGACAGGCACTAGTACTGAAGCTTTCTTT.

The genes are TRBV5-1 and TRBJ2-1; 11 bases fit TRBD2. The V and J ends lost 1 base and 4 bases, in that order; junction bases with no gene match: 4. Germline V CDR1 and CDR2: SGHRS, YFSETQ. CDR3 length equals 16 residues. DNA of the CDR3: TGCGCCAGCAGCTTGACCCCTAGCGGGGGGTACAATGAGCAGTTCTTC. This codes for CASSLTPSGGYNEQFF.

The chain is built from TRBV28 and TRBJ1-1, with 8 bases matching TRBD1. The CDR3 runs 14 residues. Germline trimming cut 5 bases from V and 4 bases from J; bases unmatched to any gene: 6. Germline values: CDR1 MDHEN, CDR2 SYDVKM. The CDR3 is CASSTTGAITEAFF. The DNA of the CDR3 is TGTGCCAGCAGTACGACAGGGGCCATCACTGAAGCTTTCTTT.

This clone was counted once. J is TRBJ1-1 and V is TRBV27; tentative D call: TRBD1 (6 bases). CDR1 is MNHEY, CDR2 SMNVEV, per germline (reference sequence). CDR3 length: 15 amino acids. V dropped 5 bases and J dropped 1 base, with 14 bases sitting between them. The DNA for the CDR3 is TGTGCCAGCAGTAACCGGGGACAACAGAACACTGAAGCTTTCTTT. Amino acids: CASSNRGQQNTEAFF.

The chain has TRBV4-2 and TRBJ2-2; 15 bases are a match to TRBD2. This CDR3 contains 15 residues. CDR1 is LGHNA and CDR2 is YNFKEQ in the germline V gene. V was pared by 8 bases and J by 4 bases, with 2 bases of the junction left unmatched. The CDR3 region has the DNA TGTGCCAGCCAGGGACTAGCGGGGGGCACCGGGGAGCTGTTTTTT. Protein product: CASQGLAGGTGELFF.

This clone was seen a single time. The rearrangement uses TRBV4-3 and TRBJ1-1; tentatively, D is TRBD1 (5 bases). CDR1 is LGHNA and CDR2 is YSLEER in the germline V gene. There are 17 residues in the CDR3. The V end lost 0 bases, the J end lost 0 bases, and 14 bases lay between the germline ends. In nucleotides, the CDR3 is TGCGCCAGCAGCCAAGATTCCAGGGTCACGATGAACACTGAAGCTTTCTTT. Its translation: CASSQDSRVTMNTEAFF.

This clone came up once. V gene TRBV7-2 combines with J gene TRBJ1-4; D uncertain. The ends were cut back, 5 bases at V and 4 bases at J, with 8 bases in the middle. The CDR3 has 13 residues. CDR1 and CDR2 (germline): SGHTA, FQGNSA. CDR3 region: CASSRDLNEKLFF. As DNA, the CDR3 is TGTGCCAGCAGCCGGGATCTTAATGAAAAACTGTTTTTT.